This T cell receptor beta chain was documented in a study of response to subunit inactivated influenza vaccine. Study conclusions and caveats: Each seasonal flu vaccination may recruit only limited new T cells, authors suggested.

The CDR3 spans 15 residues. V lost 1 base to trimming and J lost 2 bases; unmatched junction nucleotides: 4. Germline lookup yields CDR1 SGHDN and CDR2 FVKESK. TCRdb used MiXCR to reprocess the RT-PCR reads, holding one entry per CDR3 protein. Here the sample spans 600,000 to 850,000 distinct CDR3 sequences, approximately 14% being singletons. This clonotype was observed a few times. Antigen specificity is unknown. The rearrangement uses TRBV14 and TRBJ2-7; 8 positions agree with TRBD1. This receptor was obtained from a man aged 50-60 years who received an inactivated influenza vaccine. This sample comprised PBMCs from blood, obtained approximately 15 days before vaccination. The CDR3 reads CASSQGTGRPYEQYF. DNA for the CDR3: TGTGCCAGCAGCCAAGGGACAGGGAGGCCCTACGAGCAGTACTTC.